This TCR beta chain was captured in a study of shared clonotypes between healthy human individuals. The CDR3 totals 16 residues. Germline V lookup: CDR1 SGHNT, CDR2 YYREEE (reference sequence). The V and J ends lost 4 bases and 4 bases, in that order; junction bases with no gene match: 5. Regarding this clone: The target antigen is unknown.

Assay: immunoSEQ multiplex PCR; the TCRdb copy retains only in-frame clones and omits some. This repertoire shows about 2 million clones, roughly 94% found once; its top ten account for roughly 0.13%. Study-level findings and limits: Non-shared clonotypes had lower generation probabilities than those shared by all four donors.

The chain recombines TRBV5-4 with TRBJ2-3; TRBD2 agrees at 14 bases. This TCR came from a man in his late teens or twenties in good health. Sequenced input: naive CD4+ T cells sorted from blood. Noted subset: CD45RA+ positively selected. In nucleotides, the CDR3 is TGTGCCAGCAGCGCGACTAGCGGGAGGGCCCCAGATACGCAGTATTTT. Residues: CASSATSGRAPDTQYF. Full variable domain (remainder filled in from reference TRBV5-4 and TRBJ2-3): ETGVTQSPTHLIKTRGQQVTLRCSSQSGHNTVSWYQQALGQGPQFIFQYYREEENGRGNFPPRFSGLQFPNYSSELNVNALELDDSALYLCASSATSGRAPDTQYFGPGTRLTVL.